The sequence of this T cell receptor beta chain was determined in a study of T-cell reconstitution after alpha-beta-depleted transplantation in children. Study results and caveats: Where alpha-beta T cells came from about two months after transplant was reportedly several hundred expanded graft clones. Most T-cell counts and diversity one year after the transplant came from T cells that were newly produced.

Using unique molecular identifiers, the investigators prepared the TCRbeta library. MiXCR was run by TCRdb on the PCR reads, yielding one entry per CDR3 protein. The table has under 750,000 distinct CDR3 sequences, 23% seen once. Germline trimming cut 2 bases from V and 2 bases from J; bases unmatched to any gene: 7. This CDR3 region has 16 residues. For this clonotype: Antigen unknown.

This clonotype originated in a boy under three years old who had a stem cell transplant for acute myeloid leukemia, so the T cells may come from the graft donor. The rearrangement uses TRBV12-3 or TRBV12-4 and TRBJ2-3; 7 positions agree with TRBD2. The sample was PBMCs, mostly from graft donor cells, taken 360 days after TCRalphabeta/CD19-depleted stem cell transplant. CDR3 residues: CASSLSVAGFTDTQYF. Written as DNA, the CDR3 is TGTGCCAGCAGTTTATCGGTAGCGGGTTTCACAGATACGCAGTATTTT.